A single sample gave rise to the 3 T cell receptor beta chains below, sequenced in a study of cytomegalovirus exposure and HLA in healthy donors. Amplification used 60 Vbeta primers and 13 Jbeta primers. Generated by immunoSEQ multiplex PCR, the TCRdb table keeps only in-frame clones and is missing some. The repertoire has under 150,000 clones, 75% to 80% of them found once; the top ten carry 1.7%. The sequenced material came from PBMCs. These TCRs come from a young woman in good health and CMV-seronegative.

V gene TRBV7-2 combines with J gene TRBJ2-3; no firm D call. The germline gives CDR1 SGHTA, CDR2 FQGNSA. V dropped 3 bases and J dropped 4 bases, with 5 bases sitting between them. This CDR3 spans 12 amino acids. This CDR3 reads CASSFYSDTQYF. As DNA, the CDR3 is TGTGCCAGCAGCTTTTACTCAGATACGCAGTATTTT.

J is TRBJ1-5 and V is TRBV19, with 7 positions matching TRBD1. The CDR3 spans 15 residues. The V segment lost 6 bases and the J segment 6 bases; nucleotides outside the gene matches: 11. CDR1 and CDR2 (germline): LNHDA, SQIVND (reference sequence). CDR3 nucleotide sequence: TGTGCCAGTAGAAACAGGGGAATAGCGGCTCAGCCCCAGCATTTT. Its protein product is CASRNRGIAAQPQHF.

The CDR3 reads CAWSGPGGQGQPQHF. CDR3 DNA: TGTGCCTGGAGTGGTCCAGGGGGCCAGGGTCAGCCCCAGCATTTT. The chain carries TRBV30 and TRBJ1-5, with 8 bases aligning to TRBD1. The CDR3 runs 15 residues. Germline CDR1 is GTSNPN and CDR2 is SVGIG (reference sequence). V lost 1 base and J lost 6; bases outside the gene matches: 8.